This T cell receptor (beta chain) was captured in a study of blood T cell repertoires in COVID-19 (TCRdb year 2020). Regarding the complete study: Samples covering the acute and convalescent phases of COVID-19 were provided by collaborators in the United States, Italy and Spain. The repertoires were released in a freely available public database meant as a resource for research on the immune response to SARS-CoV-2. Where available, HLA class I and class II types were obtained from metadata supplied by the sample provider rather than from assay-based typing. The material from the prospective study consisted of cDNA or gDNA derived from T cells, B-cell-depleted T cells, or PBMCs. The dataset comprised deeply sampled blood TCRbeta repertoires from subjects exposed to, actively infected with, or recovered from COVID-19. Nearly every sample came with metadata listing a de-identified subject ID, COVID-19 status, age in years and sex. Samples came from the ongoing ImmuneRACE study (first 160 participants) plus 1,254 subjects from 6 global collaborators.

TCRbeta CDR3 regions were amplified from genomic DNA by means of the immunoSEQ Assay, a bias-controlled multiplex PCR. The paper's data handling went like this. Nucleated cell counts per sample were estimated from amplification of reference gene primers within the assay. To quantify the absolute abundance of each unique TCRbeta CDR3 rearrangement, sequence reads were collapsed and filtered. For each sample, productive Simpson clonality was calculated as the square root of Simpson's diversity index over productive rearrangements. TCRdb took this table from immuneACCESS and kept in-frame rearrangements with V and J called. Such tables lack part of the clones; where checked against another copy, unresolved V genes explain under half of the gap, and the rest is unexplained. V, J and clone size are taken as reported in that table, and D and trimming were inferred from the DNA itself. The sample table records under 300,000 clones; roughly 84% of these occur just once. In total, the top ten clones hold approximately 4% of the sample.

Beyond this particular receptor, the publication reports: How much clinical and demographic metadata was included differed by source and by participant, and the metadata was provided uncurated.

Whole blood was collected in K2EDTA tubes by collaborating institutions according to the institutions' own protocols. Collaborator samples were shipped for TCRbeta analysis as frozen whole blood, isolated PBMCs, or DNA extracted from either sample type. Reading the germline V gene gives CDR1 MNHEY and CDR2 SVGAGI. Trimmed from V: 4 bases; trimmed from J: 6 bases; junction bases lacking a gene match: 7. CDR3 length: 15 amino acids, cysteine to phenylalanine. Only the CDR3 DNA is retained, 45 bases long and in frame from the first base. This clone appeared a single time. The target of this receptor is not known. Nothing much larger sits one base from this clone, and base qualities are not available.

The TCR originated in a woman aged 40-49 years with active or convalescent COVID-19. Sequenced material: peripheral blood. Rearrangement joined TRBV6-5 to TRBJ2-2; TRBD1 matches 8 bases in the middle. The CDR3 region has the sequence CASSLQGEWAGELFF. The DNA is TGTGCCAGCAGTTTACAGGGGGAATGGGCCGGGGAGCTGTTTTTT.